This T cell receptor beta chain was found in a study of shared clonotypes between healthy human individuals (dated by TCRdb to 2018 to 2021). With respect to the entire study: The cohort comprised a couple of women and a few men aged 18 to 49 years. Per donor, three plates each were used for CD4 naive and CD4 memory, two for CD8 naive, and one for CD8 memory. To estimate repertoire size and how much clonotype sharing occurs between individuals, the study deeply sequenced the blood TCR repertoires of five or six healthy adults. Libraries were prepared and TCR repertoires were sequenced by different laboratories using diverse techniques, in order to increase sequencing depth and limit assay-specific biases. Leukapheresis yielded between about 0.94 and 10 billion PBMCs per donor. What the research found in general, with its limitations: About 5% of naive CD4, 3.5% of naive CD8, about 2.1% of memory CD4, and approximately 0.4% of memory CD8 clonotypes were shared across a handful of donors. Rarefaction of sorted-subset datasets indicated incomplete sequencing despite the large sequencing depth. Pairwise subsampling indicated that sequencing depth was expected to affect the degree of clonotype sharing among donors. Only blood was sampled, and tissue TCR repertoires likely differ from those in blood. Because the study included only a small number of donors, the genetic and exposure-history diversity represented was limited. Compared with non-shared clonotypes, clonotypes shared by all four sorted-subset donors had higher generation probabilities. Naive subsets generally had larger estimated clonotype richness than memory subsets did.

In the case of this clone: Its antigen is currently not known. Base quality data are lacking; no much larger clone is found one base away.

The CDR3 goes from the cysteine to the phenylalanine over 19 residues. This entry keeps only the CDR3 DNA: 57 bases, framed from base 1. Between the V and J ends, shortened by 5 bases and 5 bases respectively, the junction contains 28 bases. From the germline V gene, CDR1 is MDHEN and CDR2 is SYDVKM. TCR CDR3 regions were amplified from genomic DNA by multiplex PCR using the deep immunoSEQ assay. Genomic DNA extracted from each cell subset was distributed evenly over all wells of several immunoSEQ 96-well plates, and each plate served as one replicate. For sorted subsets, roughly 200 ng genomic DNA, equal to about 30,000 T cell genomes, was loaded into each replicate PCR. The purified libraries were quantified using a Qubit 3.0 fluorometer, sized with a Bioanalyzer 2100, and then quantified again using the KAPA Library Quantification kit. A separate single-read 150-cycle Illumina NextSeq 550 flow cell was used to sequence each immunoSEQ 96-well plate. In the authors' own workflow: Because the immunoSEQ output included only junctional sequences and no quality scores, the filtering could not be the same as the filtering used for full-length reads. Sequences were annotated with PyIR, a Python wrapper for IgBLAST v1.9, and V/J genes and CDR3 were assigned using IMGT germline references. Reads were removed for weak V/J assignments (E-value above 1e-6), missing CDR3, stop codons, out-of-frame junctions, or ambiguous translated residues. V3J clonotypes were defined as sequences sharing an identical inferred V gene, J gene, and CDR3 amino acid sequence. To compute the percentage overlap between repertoires, the number of shared unique clonotypes was divided by the size of the smaller repertoire. RTK rarefaction, the Chao1 estimator, and Recon v2.1 estimates of unobserved clonotypes were used to assess repertoire richness. For all TCRbeta clonotypes obtained by the gDNA method from several donors, generation probabilities were computed with OLGA. TCRdb retrieved this table from immuneACCESS and kept in-frame rearrangements only. Not all clones are present; in checked studies, unresolved V genes account for under half, and no reason is known for the remainder. V and J calls and clone size come straight from that table; D and trimming were deduced from the DNA. Counted in this sample were millions of clones; about 92% of them appeared once. The top ten hold about 0.41% of the sample.

The donors were healthy, HIV-negative adults who had no recently reported acute infections or vaccinations. Only Caucasian adults living in Nashville, Tennessee, USA were represented among the donors. CD4+ T cells were enriched by magnetic negative selection, after which naive cells were positively selected on CD45RA and the negative fraction was taken as the memory subset. Blood was collected by leukapheresis, and PBMCs were isolated by Ficoll-Histopaque density gradient centrifugation and then cryopreserved in liquid nitrogen vapor phase. Analytical flow cytometry was used to check the purity and quantity of each magnetically sorted T cell population. Each sorted fraction had its genomic DNA isolated and then quantified by UV absorbance on a Nanodrop 2000c.

Sequencing input: naive CD4+ T cells from PBMCs. Read against the paper, the sample's cell subset or site label means: CD45RA+ positively selected. This sequence was found in a man younger than 35 in good health. Some clones in this sample may be carry-over from other donors' samples. Recombination linked TRBV28 to TRBJ2-1; the D gene is perhaps TRBD1, on 6 matching bases. The CDR3 sequence is CASSEPGHLLKGSDNEQFF. DNA sequence: TGTGCCAGCAGTGAACCGGGACACCTGTTAAAGGGGAGTGACAATGAGCAGTTCTTC.